Detailed here is one T cell receptor beta chain. This record belongs to a study of blood T cell repertoires in COVID-19. Germline V CDR1 and CDR2: SGDLS, YYNGEE. CDR3 length: 18 residues. With V trimmed by 0 bases and J by 3 bases, 6 bases remained unmatched. Data came from immunoSEQ multiplex PCR; TCRdb stores just in-frame clones and leaves some out. This table holds around 220,000 clones, roughly 84% found once. The TCR comes from a woman aged 40 to 50 who had recovered from COVID-19. V usage is TRBV9 and J usage is TRBJ2-4, with TRBD2 matching over 13 bases. Sequencing was carried out using PBMCs or T cells enriched from blood (not recorded which). CDR3 sequence: CASSVDPLAGGNKNIQYF. In DNA, the CDR3 is TGTGCCAGCAGCGTAGACCCACTAGCGGGAGGGAACAAAAACATTCAGTACTTC.